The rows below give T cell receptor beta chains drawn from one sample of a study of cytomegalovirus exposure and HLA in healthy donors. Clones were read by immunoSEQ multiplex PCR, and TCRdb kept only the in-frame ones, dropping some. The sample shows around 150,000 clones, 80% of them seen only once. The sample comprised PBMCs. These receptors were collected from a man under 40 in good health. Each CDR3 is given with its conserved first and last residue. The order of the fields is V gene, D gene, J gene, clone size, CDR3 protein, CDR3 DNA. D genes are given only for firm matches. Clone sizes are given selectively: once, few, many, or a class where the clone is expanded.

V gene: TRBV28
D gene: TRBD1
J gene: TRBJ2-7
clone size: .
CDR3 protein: CASRPTGASYEQYF
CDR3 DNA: TGTGCCAGCAGGCCGACAGGGGCCTCCTACGAGCAGTACTTC

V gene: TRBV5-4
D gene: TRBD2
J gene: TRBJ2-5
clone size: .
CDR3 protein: CASSPSESGSETQYF
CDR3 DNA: TGTGCCAGCAGCCCTTCAGAGAGCGGGAGTGAGACCCAGTACTTC

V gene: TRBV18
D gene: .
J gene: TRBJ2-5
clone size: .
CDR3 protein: CASSLGEGETQYF
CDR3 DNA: TGTGCCAGCTCGTTAGGGGAAGGAGAGACCCAGTACTTC

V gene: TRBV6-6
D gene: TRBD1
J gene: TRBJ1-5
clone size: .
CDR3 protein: CASSDRGQGNQPQHF
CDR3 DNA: TGTGCCAGCAGCGACCGAGGACAGGGCAATCAGCCCCAGCATTTT

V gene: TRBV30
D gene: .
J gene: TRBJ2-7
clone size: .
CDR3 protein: CAWSQGGGYEQYF
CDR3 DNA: TGTGCCTGGAGTCAGGGGGGCGGATACGAGCAGTACTTC

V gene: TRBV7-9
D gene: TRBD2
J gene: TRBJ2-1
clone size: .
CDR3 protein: CASSLAGRASNEQFF
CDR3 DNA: TGTGCCAGCAGCTTGGCCGGGAGGGCCTCCAATGAGCAGTTCTTC

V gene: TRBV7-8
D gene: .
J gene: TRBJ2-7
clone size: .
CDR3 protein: CASSEGDGAYEQYF
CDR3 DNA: TGTGCCAGCAGCGAGGGGGACGGCGCCTACGAGCAGTACTTC

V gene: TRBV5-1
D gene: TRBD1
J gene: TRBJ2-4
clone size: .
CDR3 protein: CASSGQGGENIQYF
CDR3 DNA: TGCGCCAGCAGCGGACAGGGGGGGGAGAACATTCAGTACTTC

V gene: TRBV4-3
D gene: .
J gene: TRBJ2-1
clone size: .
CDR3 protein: CASSQAGETYNEQFF
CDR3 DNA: TGCGCCAGCAGCCAAGCGGGAGAAACCTACAATGAGCAGTTCTTC

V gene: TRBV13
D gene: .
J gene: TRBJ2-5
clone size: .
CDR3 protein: CASSSEETQYF
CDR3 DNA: TGTGCCAGCAGCTCTGAGGAGACCCAGTACTTC

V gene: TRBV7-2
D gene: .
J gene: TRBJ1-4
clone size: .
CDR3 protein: CASSSGRGHNEKLFF
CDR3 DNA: TGTGCCAGCAGCTCGGGGAGGGGCCATAATGAAAAACTGTTTTTT

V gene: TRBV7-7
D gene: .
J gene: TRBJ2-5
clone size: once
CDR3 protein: CASSSGSAETQYF
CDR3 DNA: TGTGCCAGCAGCTCGGGGTCCGCAGAGACCCAGTACTTC

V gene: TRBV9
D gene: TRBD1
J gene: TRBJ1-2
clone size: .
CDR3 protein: CASSVSRQGRGYTF
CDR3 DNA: TGTGCCAGCAGCGTATCTCGACAGGGACGTGGCTACACCTTC

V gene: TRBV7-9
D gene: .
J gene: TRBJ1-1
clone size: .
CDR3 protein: CASSRDRGARTEAFF
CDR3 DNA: TGTGCCAGCAGCCGGGATCGGGGGGCACGGACTGAAGCTTTCTTT

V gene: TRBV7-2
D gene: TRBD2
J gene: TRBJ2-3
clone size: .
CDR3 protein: CASSQTWGSGGDTQYF
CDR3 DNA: TGTGCCAGCAGTCAGACTTGGGGGAGCGGGGGGGATACGCAGTATTTT

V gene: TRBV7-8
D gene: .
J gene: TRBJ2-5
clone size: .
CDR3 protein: CASSPPTGEETQYF
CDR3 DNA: TGTGCCAGCAGCCCCCCCACAGGTGAAGAGACCCAGTACTTC

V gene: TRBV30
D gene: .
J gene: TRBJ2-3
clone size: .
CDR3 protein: CAWRSSVGDTQYF
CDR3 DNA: TGTGCCTGGAGGTCTAGCGTTGGAGATACGCAGTATTTT

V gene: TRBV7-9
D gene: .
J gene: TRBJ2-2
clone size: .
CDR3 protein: CASSLSSTGELFF
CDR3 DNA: TGTGCCAGCAGCTTATCATCCACCGGGGAGCTGTTTTTT

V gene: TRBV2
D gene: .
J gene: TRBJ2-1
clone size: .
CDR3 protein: CASRQYNEQFF
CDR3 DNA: TGTGCCAGCAGGCAGTACAATGAGCAGTTCTTC

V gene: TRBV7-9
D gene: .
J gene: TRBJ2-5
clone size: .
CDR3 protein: CASSGAGSKKTQYF
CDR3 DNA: TGTGCCAGCAGCGGCGCGGGTAGCAAGAAGACCCAGTACTTC

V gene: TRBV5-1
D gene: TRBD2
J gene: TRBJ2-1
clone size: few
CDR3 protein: CASSDYSGSSYNEQFF
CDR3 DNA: TGCGCCAGCAGCGATTATAGCGGGAGTTCCTACAATGAGCAGTTCTTC

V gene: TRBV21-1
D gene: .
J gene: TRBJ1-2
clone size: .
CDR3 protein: CASSYPGPGDYGYTF
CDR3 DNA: TGTGCCAGCAGCTATCCGGGTCCGGGGGACTATGGCTACACCTTC